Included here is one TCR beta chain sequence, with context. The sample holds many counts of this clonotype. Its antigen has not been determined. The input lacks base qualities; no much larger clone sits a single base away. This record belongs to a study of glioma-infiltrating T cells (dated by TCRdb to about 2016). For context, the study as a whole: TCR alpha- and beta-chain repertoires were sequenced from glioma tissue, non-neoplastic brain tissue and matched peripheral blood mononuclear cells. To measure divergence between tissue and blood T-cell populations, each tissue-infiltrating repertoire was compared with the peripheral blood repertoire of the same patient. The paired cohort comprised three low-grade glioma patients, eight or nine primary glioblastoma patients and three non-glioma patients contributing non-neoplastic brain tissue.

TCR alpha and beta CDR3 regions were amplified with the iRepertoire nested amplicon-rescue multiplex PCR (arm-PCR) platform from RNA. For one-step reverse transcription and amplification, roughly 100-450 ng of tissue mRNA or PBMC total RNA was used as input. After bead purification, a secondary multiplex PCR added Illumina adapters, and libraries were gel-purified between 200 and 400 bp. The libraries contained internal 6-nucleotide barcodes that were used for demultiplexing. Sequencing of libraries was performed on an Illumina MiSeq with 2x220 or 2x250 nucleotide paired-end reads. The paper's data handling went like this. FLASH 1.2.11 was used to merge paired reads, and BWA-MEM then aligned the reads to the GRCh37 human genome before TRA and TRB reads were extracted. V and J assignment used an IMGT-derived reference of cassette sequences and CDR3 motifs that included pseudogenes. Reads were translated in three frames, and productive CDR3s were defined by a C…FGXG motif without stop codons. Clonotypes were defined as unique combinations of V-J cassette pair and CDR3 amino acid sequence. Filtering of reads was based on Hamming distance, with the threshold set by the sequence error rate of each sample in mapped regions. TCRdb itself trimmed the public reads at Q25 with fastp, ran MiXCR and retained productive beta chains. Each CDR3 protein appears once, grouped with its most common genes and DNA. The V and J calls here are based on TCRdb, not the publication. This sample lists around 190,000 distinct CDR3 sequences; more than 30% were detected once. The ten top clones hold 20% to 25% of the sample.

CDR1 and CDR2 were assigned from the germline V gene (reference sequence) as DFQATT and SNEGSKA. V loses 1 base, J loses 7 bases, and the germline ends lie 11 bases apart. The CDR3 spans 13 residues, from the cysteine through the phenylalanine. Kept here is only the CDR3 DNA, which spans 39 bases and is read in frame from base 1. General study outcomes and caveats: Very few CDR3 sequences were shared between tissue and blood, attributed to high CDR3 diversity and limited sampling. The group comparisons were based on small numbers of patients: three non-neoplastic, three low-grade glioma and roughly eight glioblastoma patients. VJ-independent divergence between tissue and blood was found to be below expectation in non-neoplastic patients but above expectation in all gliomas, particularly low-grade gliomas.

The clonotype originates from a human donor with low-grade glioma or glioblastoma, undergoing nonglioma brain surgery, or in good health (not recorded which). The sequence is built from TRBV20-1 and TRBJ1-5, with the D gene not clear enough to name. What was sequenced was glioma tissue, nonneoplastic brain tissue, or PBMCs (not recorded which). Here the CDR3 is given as CSARVSARQPQHF. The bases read TGCAGTGCTAGAGTGAGTGCTCGACAGCCCCAGCATTTT.